This T cell receptor (beta chain) was sequenced for a study of shared clonotypes between healthy human individuals. Whole-study findings and limits: Sampling included only blood; tissue repertoires likely differ. Among donors, clonotype sharing was expected to be affected by sequencing depth.

Data came from immunoSEQ multiplex PCR; TCRdb stores just in-frame clones and leaves some out. The sample yields 1,400,000 or so clones, 97% to 99% seen once. All the donors were Caucasian adults who lived in Nashville, Tennessee. Trimming left V 6 bases short and J 2 bases short, with 15 bases between. The CDR3 spans 15 residues. CDR1 and CDR2 (germline): SEHNR, FQNEAQ (reference sequence). Worth noting for this clone: The antigen is undetermined.

This receptor was taken from a man between 25 and 39 years old in good health. The rearrangement joins TRBV7-9 to TRBJ2-3; perhaps TRBD2 as D (6 bases). Sequenced material: naive CD4+ T cells sorted from blood. Subset specified: CD45RA+ positively selected. This chain's CDR3 is CASRAGTSLTDTQYF. The DNA of the CDR3 is TGTGCCAGCAGAGCCGGGACTTCACTCACAGATACGCAGTATTTT.